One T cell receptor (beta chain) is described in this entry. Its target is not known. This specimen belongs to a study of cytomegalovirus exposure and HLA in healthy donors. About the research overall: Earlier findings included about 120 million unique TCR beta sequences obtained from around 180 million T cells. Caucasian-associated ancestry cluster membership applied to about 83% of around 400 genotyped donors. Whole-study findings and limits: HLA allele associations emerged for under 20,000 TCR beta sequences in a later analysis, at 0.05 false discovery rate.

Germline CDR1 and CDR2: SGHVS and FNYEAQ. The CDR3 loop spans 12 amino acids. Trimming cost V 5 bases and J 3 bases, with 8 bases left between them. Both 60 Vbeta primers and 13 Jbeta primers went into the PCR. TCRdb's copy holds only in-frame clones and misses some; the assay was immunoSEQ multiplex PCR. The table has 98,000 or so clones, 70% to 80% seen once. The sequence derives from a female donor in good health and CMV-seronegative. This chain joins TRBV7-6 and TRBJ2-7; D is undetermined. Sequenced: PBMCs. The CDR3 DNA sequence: TGTGCCAGCAGCCCTGACATCTACGAGCAGTACTTC. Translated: CASSPDIYEQYF. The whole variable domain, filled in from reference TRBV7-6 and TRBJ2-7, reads GAGVSQSPRYKVTKRGQDVALRCDPISGHVSLYWYRQALGQGPEFLTYFNYEAQQDKSGLPNDRFSAERPEGSISTLTIQRTEQRDSAMYRCASSPDIYEQYFGPGTRLTVT.